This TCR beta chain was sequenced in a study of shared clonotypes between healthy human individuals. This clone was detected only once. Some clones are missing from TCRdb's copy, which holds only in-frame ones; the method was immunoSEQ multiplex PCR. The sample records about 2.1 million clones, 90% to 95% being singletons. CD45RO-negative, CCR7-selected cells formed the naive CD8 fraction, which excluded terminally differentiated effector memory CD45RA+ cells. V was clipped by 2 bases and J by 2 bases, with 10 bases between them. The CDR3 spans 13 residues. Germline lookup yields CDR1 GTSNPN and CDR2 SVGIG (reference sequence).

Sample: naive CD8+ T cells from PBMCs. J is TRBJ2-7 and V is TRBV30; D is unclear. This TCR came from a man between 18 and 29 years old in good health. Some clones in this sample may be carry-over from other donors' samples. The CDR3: CAWSWAIAYEQYF. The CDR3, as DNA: TGTGCCTGGAGTTGGGCTATAGCCTACGAGCAGTACTTC.